This is a list of T cell receptor beta chains from one sample in a study of a mutant IDH1 vaccine in newly diagnosed glioma. The antigens these receptors bind are not known. The protocol was immunoSEQ multiplex PCR, while the TCRdb copy is restricted to in-frame clones and leaves out a portion. The sample yields around 70,000 clones, around 87% seen once. The sequencing used PBMCs, collected from a glioma patient whose treatment included an IDH1 peptide vaccine. The receptor source for this set is a man between 25 and 39 years old with glioma. CDR3s include the opening cysteine and the closing phenylalanine or tryptophan. Each record gives: V gene, J gene, D gene, CDR3 protein, CDR3 DNA. The D gene is left open where the match is weak.

TRBV7-9,TRBJ2-3,TRBD2,CASSVSGRAGDTQYF,TGTGCCAGCAGCGTCAGCGGGAGGGCCGGAGATACGCAGTATTTT
TRBV7-3,TRBJ2-1,-,CASSSGFYNEQFF,TGTGCCAGCAGCTCGGGATTTTACAATGAGCAGTTCTTC
TRBV5-4,TRBJ2-7,TRBD2,CASSSRLAGLDEQYF,TGTGCCAGCAGCTCCCGGCTAGCGGGGTTAGACGAGCAGTACTTC
TRBV5-1,TRBJ2-2,-,CASSLTGRGVTGELFF,TGCGCCAGCAGCTTAACGGGTCGGGGCGTAACCGGGGAGCTGTTTTTT
TRBV19,TRBJ2-3,TRBD2,CASSLPGLAGAGDTQYF,TGTGCCAGTAGTCTTCCGGGACTAGCGGGGGCCGGGGATACGCAGTATTTT
TRBV25-1,TRBJ2-7,TRBD1,CASSVGQAYEQYF,TGTGCCAGCAGTGTTGGACAGGCCTACGAGCAGTACTTC
TRBV30,TRBJ1-1,-,CAWIYKNTEAFF,TGTGCCTGGATTTACAAGAACACTGAAGCTTTCTTT
TRBV7-3,TRBJ2-1,-,CASSFSTGNEQFF,TGTGCCAGCAGCTTTTCAACGGGGAATGAGCAGTTCTTC
TRBV15,TRBJ1-2,-,CATSRDFGGFEGYTF,TGTGCCACCAGCAGAGACTTCGGAGGGTTTGAAGGCTACACCTTC
TRBV28,TRBJ2-7,TRBD2,CASIQSLAGSNEQYF,TGTGCCAGCATTCAATCACTAGCGGGGTCTAACGAGCAGTACTTC
TRBV5-4,TRBJ1-3,-,CASSLSRGPGNTIYF,TGTGCCAGCAGCTTGAGCAGGGGCCCTGGAAACACCATATATTTT
TRBV6-5,TRBJ1-1,-,CASSRGSQAFF,TGTGCCAGCAGTAGGGGGTCTCAAGCTTTCTTT
TRBV18,TRBJ2-3,-,CASSPMQDPSTDTQYF,TGTGCCAGCTCACCAATGCAGGACCCTAGCACAGATACGCAGTATTTT
TRBV19,TRBJ1-3,TRBD1,CASRMTGSGNTIYF,TGTGCCAGTAGGATGACAGGGTCTGGAAACACCATATATTTT
TRBV7-9,TRBJ2-7,-,CASSLVRGRSYEQYF,TGTGCCAGCAGCTTAGTGAGGGGCAGAAGTTACGAGCAGTACTTC
TRBV18,TRBJ2-5,TRBD1,CASHLDRETQYF,TGTGCCAGCCACCTGGACAGGGAGACCCAGTACTTC
TRBV28,TRBJ1-3,TRBD1,CASTTPGTAGNTIYF,TGTGCCAGCACGACCCCCGGGACAGCTGGAAACACCATATATTTT